The 6 T cell receptor beta chains below come from one sample, sequenced in a study of cytomegalovirus exposure and HLA in healthy donors. The PCR ran on 60 Vbeta and 13 Jbeta primers. Some clones are missing from TCRdb's copy, which holds only in-frame ones; the method was immunoSEQ multiplex PCR. The top ten hold 0.5% of the sample, which has roughly 200,000 clones, roughly 80% seen once. The sample was PBMCs. These receptors were taken from a woman between 45 and 65 years old in good health and CMV-seronegative.

V and J are TRBV7-8 and TRBJ2-1, with D perhaps matching TRBD2 (5 bases). V gave up 5 bases and J gave up 0 bases, with 14 bases separating them. CDR1 is SGHVS and CDR2 is FQNEAQ in the germline V gene. This CDR3 spans 16 amino acids. For the CDR3, the DNA is TGTGCCAGCAGCGTCCGACTACCTAACTCCTACAATGAGCAGTTCTTC. It codes for CASSVRLPNSYNEQFF.

The rearrangement uses TRBV6-5 and TRBJ2-1; 9 bases align to TRBD2. V shed 2 bases and J 5 bases; nucleotides not matched to a gene: 7. This CDR3 is 16 amino acids long. Germline V gene data show CDR1 as MNHEY and CDR2 as SVGAGI. CDR3 DNA sequence: TGTGCCAGCAGTTACCCGACTAGCGGAGGAGACAATGAGCAGTTCTTC. Translated: CASSYPTSGGDNEQFF.

This clone was seen once. The chain is built from TRBV6-1 and TRBJ1-1, with 9 positions matching TRBD1. The CDR3 totals 15 residues. The germline CDR1 and CDR2 sequences are MNHNS and SASEGT. V trimming: 4 bases; J trimming: 1 base; junction bases outside the gene matches: 4. The DNA for the CDR3 is TGTGCCAGCAGTGGTCCGGGACAGGGGAACACTGAAGCTTTCTTT. Its protein is CASSGPGQGNTEAFF.

The chain's CDR3 is CASSSRLAYNEQFF. For the CDR3, the DNA is TGTGCCAGCAGCTCCCGACTAGCCTACAATGAGCAGTTCTTC. This chain joins TRBV13 and TRBJ2-1, with a possible D match to TRBD2 (6 bases). Germline loops: CDR1 PRHDT, CDR2 FYEKMQ (reference sequence). The V gene lost 4 bases and the J gene lost 2 bases, with 9 bases spanning the gap. CDR3 length: 14 amino acids.

This CDR3 is CASSQVVEQQFF. CDR3 DNA sequence: TGTGCCAGCAGCCAAGTCGTAGAACAGCAGTTCTTC. The genes are TRBV4-2 and TRBJ2-1; D is unclear. Germline loops: CDR1 LGHNA, CDR2 YNFKEQ. Trimming stripped 1 base from V and 11 bases from J, with 9 bases between. CDR3 size: 12 residues.

The rearrangement uses TRBV4-3 and TRBJ2-7; 7 nucleotides line up with TRBD1. The germline V gene encodes CDR1 LGHNA and CDR2 YSLEER. The CDR3 extends over 15 amino acids. The ends lost 0 bases at V and 4 bases at J; junction bases unmatched: 6. The CDR3 DNA reads TGCGCCAGCAGCCAAGACTCGGGGACAGCTTACGAGCAGTACTTC. Translating it yields CASSQDSGTAYEQYF.